The 5 T cell receptor beta chains presented below share a single source sample, sequenced in a study of shared clonotypes between healthy human individuals. Cells designated naive CD8 were CD45RO-negative and were positively selected for CCR7, with terminally differentiated effector memory CD45RA+ cells excluded. The data were produced by immunoSEQ multiplex PCR, yet TCRdb's version contains in-frame clones alone and is incomplete. The repertoire consists of about 2.2 million clones, with 93% occurring once and the leading ten covering around 1.7%. Source material: naive CD8+ T cells from PBMCs. Receptors originate from a man aged 18 to 29 in good health. Some clones in this sample may be carry-over from other donors' samples.

CDR3 DNA: TGTGCCAGCAGACGAACAGGGGAAGGGACTGAAGCTTTCTTT. The encoded protein is CASRRTGEGTEAFF. V gene TRBV6-4 combines with J gene TRBJ1-1; 7 nucleotides match TRBD1. The ends lost 6 bases at V and 5 bases at J; junction bases unmatched: 9. Germline CDR1 MRHNA, CDR2 SNTAGT. This CDR3 has 14 residues.

The chain couples TRBV9 to TRBJ2-1; no clear D. The V and J ends lost 4 bases and 4 bases respectively, with 6 bases between them. The CDR3 extends over 12 amino acids. Per germline, CDR1 SGDLS and CDR2 YYNGEE. For the CDR3, the DNA is TGTGCCAGCAGCATCCCGTACAATGAGCAGTTCTTC. It encodes CASSIPYNEQFF. Variable domain in full (rest from reference TRBV9 and TRBJ2-1): DSGVTQTPKHLITATGQRVTLRCSPRSGDLSVYWYQQSLDQGLQFLIQYYNGEERAKGNILERFSAQQFPDLHSELNLSSLELGDSALYFCASSIPYNEQFFGPGTRLTVL.

The chain is built from TRBV10-1 and TRBJ2-7, with 12 bases fitting TRBD1. Germline loops: CDR1 WNHNN, CDR2 SYGVQD (reference sequence). The CDR3 has 12 residues. V was clipped by 10 bases and J by 6 bases; unmatched bases: 4. Written as DNA, the CDR3 is TGCGCCACGGGACAGGGGGCAACCGAGCAGTACTTC. Translating it yields CATGQGATEQYF.

The V call is TRBV2, the J call TRBJ1-5; D might be TRBD1 (5 bases). V gave up 6 bases and J gave up 2 bases, with 14 bases separating them. The CDR3 is 15 residues long. Germline CDR1 and CDR2: SNHLY and FYNNEI. The CDR3 nucleotides read TGTGCCAGCAGAGGGGTCGGTGGGGGCAATCAGCCCCAGCATTTT. Translating gives CASRGVGGGNQPQHF.

The V and J genes are TRBV10-3 and TRBJ1-3, with no clear D. V lost 6 bases to trimming and J lost 0 bases, with 12 bases between them. This CDR3 region has 15 residues. The germline V gene has CDR1 ENHRY and CDR2 SYGVKD. CDR3 bases: TGTGCCATCAGCCGTTTTACGGGCTCTGGAAACACCATATATTTT. Its translation: CAISRFTGSGNTIYF.